This T cell receptor (beta chain) derives from a study of cytomegalovirus exposure and HLA in healthy donors (dated by TCRdb to 2015 to 2018). At the level of the whole study: According to a later analysis, one platform produced both the 110 or so validation repertoires and the 720 or so repertoires of the first cohort. Along with the roughly 700-subject first cohort, a separate validation cohort of some 130 different subjects was used. The study combined high-throughput TCR immunosequencing, statistical association of individual TCRs with disease status, and machine learning to predict cytomegalovirus infection status. The study aimed to test whether cataloging public T cell receptors could reveal signatures of past pathogen exposure.

CDR1 is given as SGHVS and CDR2 as FQNEAQ, both from the germline V gene. V gives up 8 bases and J gives up 3 bases, and the segment between their germline ends measures 16 bases. Its CDR3 holds 14 amino acids, cysteine through phenylalanine. Just the 42-base CDR3 DNA is kept, in frame starting at base 1. Donors formed part of the validation cohort, which comprised 120 subjects and was distinct from the first cohort of 690 or so subjects. A note on this clone: Its antigen is currently not known. There are no base qualities to consult, and no much larger clone falls within one base.

What the study reported, not specific to this receptor: In a later analysis, TCRs clustered in the first cohort were found to also tend to co-occur in the 100 to 150 validation repertoires, with approximately 93% of cluster scores above 0. In the study, approximately 160 TCR beta chains were listed as associated with cytomegalovirus. The authors suggested that the approach could potentially be extended to other disease states and immunological phenotypes. The validation cohort had no HLA typing available for a later analysis, so co-occurrence within that cohort was assessed over all 120 or so repertoires. In vitro tests confirmed that three of the cytomegalovirus-associated TCR beta chains recognize cytomegalovirus antigens. In both the original and validation cohorts, the classifier was reported to diagnose cytomegalovirus status with high specificity and sensitivity. Most TCR sequences were observed very rarely across donors, whereas some public TCRs were present in many individuals.

Library prep was done by the immunoSEQ multiplex PCR assay. The study's processing was this. A statistical classification framework was developed to diagnose cytomegalovirus status using the catalog of TCR beta chain sequences. The source is immuneACCESS, and TCRdb retained only in-frame sequences with V and J called. Part of the clones is not carried over; for the studies checked, unresolved V genes explain less than half of this, and the remainder is unexplained. The V and J calls and clone size were taken over from that table, and D and trimming were inferred from the DNA. The sample contains some 340,000 clones, 87% of them found a single time. The ten largest account for 1.2% of the sample.

This chain is built from TRBV7-8 and TRBJ1-1, and TRBD1 may be the D gene, going by 6 matching bases. The clonotype originates from a young woman in good health and CMV-seropositive. Specimen: PBMCs. The CDR3 has the sequence CASAHRDPDTEAFF. The DNA sequence is as follows: TGTGCCAGCGCACACAGGGATCCGGACACTGAAGCTTTCTTT.